Below are 21 T cell receptor beta chains sequenced from a single sample in a study of shared clonotypes between healthy human individuals. Sequencing was performed with immunoSEQ multiplex PCR; in TCRdb, only in-frame clones are kept and a portion is missing. The top ten hold roughly 12% of the sample, which has around 500,000 clones, 79% seen once. Sequencing was done on a sample of PBMCs. The receptors here all came from a woman in her thirties or forties in good health. Some clones in this sample may be carry-over from other donors' samples.

The chain uses TRBV27 and TRBJ2-1; 7 bases align to TRBD2. J was trimmed by 0 bases and V by 1 base; bases with no gene match: 3. CDR3 length: 16 residues. Germline-derived CDR1 and CDR2 are MNHEY and SMNVEV (reference sequence). The CDR3 sequence is CASSLFGRSSYNEQFF. The CDR3 region has the DNA TGTGCCAGCAGTTTATTCGGGAGGAGCTCCTACAATGAGCAGTTCTTC.

The gene calls are TRBV30 and TRBJ2-1; D possibly corresponds to TRBD1 (6 bases). Germline V lookup: CDR1 GTSNPN, CDR2 SVGIG (reference sequence). Trimming pared 2 bases from V and 5 bases from J, leaving 10 bases between. CDR3 length: 13 residues. The DNA for the CDR3 is TGTGCCTGGAGTAGGGGACAAAACAATGAGCAGTTCTTC. Translating it yields CAWSRGQNNEQFF.

The chain recombines TRBV15 with TRBJ2-3; TRBD2 aligns across 7 bases. Losses at the gene ends were 0 bases for V and 1 base for J; bases not matched to a gene: 1. Germline V gene data show CDR1 as LNHNV and CDR2 as YYDKDF (reference sequence). The CDR3 has 15 amino acids. CDR3 sequence (DNA): TGTGCCACCAGCAGAGATGGGAGGGGCACAGATACGCAGTATTTT. Protein sequence: CATSRDGRGTDTQYF.

The gene calls are TRBV4-3 and TRBJ2-3, with 8 bases that match TRBD2. The V gene's germline CDR1 is LGHNA and CDR2 YSLEER. This CDR3 spans 14 amino acids. J gave up 4 bases and V 6 bases, and 6 bases lay outside the gene matches. CDR3 loop: CASSPGLVSDTQYF. The CDR3 DNA sequence: TGCGCCAGCAGTCCGGGACTAGTCTCAGATACGCAGTATTTT.

This CDR3 reads CAWSIWGGLARTYEQYF. The CDR3 nucleotides are TGTGCCTGGAGTATATGGGGGGGACTAGCGCGCACCTACGAGCAGTACTTC. The rearrangement joins TRBV30 to TRBJ2-7; TRBD2 matches 10 bases. From germline, CDR1 is GTSNPN and CDR2 SVGIG (reference sequence). The CDR3 spans 17 residues. Unmatched junction bases numbered 12, after V lost 2 bases and J lost 2 bases.

The rearrangement joins TRBV7-3 to TRBJ2-2; either TRBD1 or TRBD2 may supply D (5 bases each). The V gene's germline CDR1 is SGHTA and CDR2 FQGTGA. V was trimmed by 4 bases and J by 4 bases, leaving 16 bases between them. The CDR3 spans 16 residues. The CDR3 loop reads CASSSGTTRGTGELFF. The CDR3 region has the DNA TGTGCCAGCAGCTCAGGGACCACTCGAGGCACCGGGGAGCTGTTTTTT.

The rearrangement links TRBV6-6 to TRBJ1-1; the match to TRBD1 covers 10 bases. This CDR3 has 15 amino acids. The J segment lost 7 bases and the V segment lost 4 bases, leaving 9 bases of the junction unmatched. Germline V gene lookup returns CDR1 MNHNY and CDR2 SVGAGI (reference sequence). The CDR3 sequence is CASSSDRGPKFEAFF. The CDR3, as DNA: TGTGCCAGCAGTTCCGACAGGGGGCCAAAATTTGAAGCTTTCTTT.

The chain combines TRBV27 with TRBJ2-1, with D perhaps matching TRBD2 (6 bases). CDR3 length: 14 residues. CDR1 is MNHEY and CDR2 is SMNVEV in the germline V gene (reference sequence). V shed 3 bases and J shed 6 bases, with 12 bases lying between them. The CDR3 loop reads CASSFLAHFNEQFF. The CDR3 DNA reads TGTGCCAGCAGTTTCCTAGCGCACTTCAATGAGCAGTTCTTC.

The genes are TRBV2 and TRBJ2-5, with 9 bases fitting TRBD1. The germline gives CDR1 SNHLY, CDR2 FYNNEI. J lost 5 bases, V lost 3 bases, and 7 bases had no gene match. The CDR3 is made up of 15 amino acids. CDR3 loop: CASSDRGQGSETQYF. Here the CDR3 DNA reads TGTGCCAGCAGTGATAGAGGACAGGGGAGTGAGACCCAGTACTTC.

The CDR3 DNA sequence: TGTGCCTGGGGGACTAGCGGGCTCTACAATGAGCAGTTCTTC. It yields the protein CAWGTSGLYNEQFF. This rearrangement joins TRBV30 to TRBJ2-1, with TRBD2 matching 12 bases. The germline V gene encodes CDR1 GTSNPN and CDR2 SVGIG (reference sequence). This CDR3 is 14 amino acids long. Trimming at V came to 5 bases and at J to 3 bases, leaving 2 bases not matched to a gene. The whole variable domain, filled in from reference TRBV30 and TRBJ2-1, reads SQTIHQWPATLVQPVGSPLSLECTVEGTSNPNLYWYRQAAGRGLQLLFYSVGIGQISSEVPQNLSASRPQDRQFILSSKKLLLSDSGFYLCAWGTSGLYNEQFFGPGTRLTVL.

The chain is built from TRBV5-4 and TRBJ2-1, with TRBD1 matching over 9 bases. The CDR3 loop spans 16 amino acids. Germline V lookup: CDR1 SGHNT, CDR2 YYREEE (reference sequence). J lost 9 bases, V lost 1 base, and 11 bases had no gene match. The CDR3 spells CASSLRGTGRRAEQFF. For the CDR3, the DNA is TGTGCCAGCAGCTTGCGTGGGACAGGGCGACGGGCTGAGCAGTTCTTC. Full variable domain (missing parts from reference TRBV5-4 and TRBJ2-1): ETGVTQSPTHLIKTRGQQVTLRCSSQSGHNTVSWYQQALGQGPQFIFQYYREEENGRGNFPPRFSGLQFPNYSSELNVNALELDDSALYLCASSLRGTGRRAEQFFGPGTRLTVL.

The chain uses TRBV29-1 and TRBJ2-5; 13 positions match TRBD2. CDR1 and CDR2 (germline): SQVTM, ANQGSEA. After removal of 4 bases from V and 4 bases from J, the junction contained 3 bases not matched to a gene. This CDR3 contains 14 residues. CDR3 DNA: TGCAGCGTTGTGGGGACTAGCGGGATAGAGACCCAGTACTTC. It yields the protein CSVVGTSGIETQYF.

The chain is built from TRBV15 and TRBJ2-5; either TRBD1 or TRBD2 may supply D (5 bases each). CDR3 length equals 14 residues. Trimming cost V 3 bases and J 5 bases, with 13 bases left between them. Germline values: CDR1 LNHNV, CDR2 YYDKDF (reference sequence). DNA of the CDR3: TGTGCCACCAGCAGCCCCGGGGCCCGGGAGACCCAGTACTTC. This sequence encodes CATSSPGARETQYF. The entire variable domain, with the rest obtained from reference TRBV15 and TRBJ2-5, is as follows: DAMVIQNPRYQVTQFGKPVTLSCSQTLNHNVMYWYQQKSSQAPKLLFHYYDKDFNNEADTPDNFQSRRPNTSFCFLDIRSPGLGDTAMYLCATSSPGARETQYFGPGTRLLVL.

This clone is a singleton in its sample. The CDR3, as DNA: TGCAGCGTTGAAGATCAACCAGGGATTGAGACCCAGTACTTC. Its protein is CSVEDQPGIETQYF. The J gene is TRBJ2-5, the V gene TRBV29-1, with D tentatively TRBD1 (5 bases). The CDR3 contains 14 residues. Germline assignment: CDR1 SQVTM and CDR2 ANQGSEA. Trimming removed 0 bases at V and 5 bases at J, with 13 bases between. The whole variable domain, remainder taken from reference TRBV29-1 and TRBJ2-5, is SAVISQKPSRDICQRGTSLTIQCQVDSQVTMMFWYRQQPGQSLTLIATANQGSEATYESGFVIDKFPISRPNLTFSTLTVSNMSPEDSSIYLCSVEDQPGIETQYFGPGTRLLVL.

The chain joins TRBV2 to TRBJ1-5; no clear D gene. V lost 10 bases and J lost 3, with 13 bases in between. CDR1 is SNHLY and CDR2 is FYNNEI in the germline V gene. The CDR3 has 13 residues. The CDR3 bases are TGTGCCACCTCGGTATACTCCAATCAGCCCCAGCATTTT. Translating it yields CATSVYSNQPQHF.

In regard to this clone: Other DNA sequences of this sample code for an identical CDR3. V gene TRBV9 combines with J gene TRBJ2-1; D possibly corresponds to TRBD2 (6 bases). Germline values: CDR1 SGDLS, CDR2 YYNGEE. This CDR3 contains 15 residues. Trimming cost V 0 bases and J 4 bases, with 11 bases left between them. The CDR3 DNA sequence: TGTGCCAGCAGCGTAGCGGGAGCAGGTTACAATGAGCAGTTCTTC. Translated, it gives CASSVAGAGYNEQFF.

This chain uses TRBV6-6 with TRBJ2-7; 7 bases agree with TRBD1. Trimming removed 6 bases from V and 0 bases from J; junction bases left unmatched: 8. Germline V CDR1 and CDR2: MNHNY, SVGAGI (reference sequence). The CDR3 spans 15 residues. The CDR3, as DNA: TGTGCCAGCAGAAATACAGGGGCGCGCTCCTACGAGCAGTACTTC. Its protein is CASRNTGARSYEQYF.

In this sample, this clone turned up many times. The rearrangement joins TRBV15 to TRBJ1-5; D not certain. CDR3 length: 15 residues. V was trimmed by 0 bases and J by 10 bases, leaving 16 bases between them. In germline, CDR1 is LNHNV, CDR2 YYDKDF (reference sequence). The CDR3, as DNA: TGTGCCACCAGCAGAGAAAGGGAAGGTCCAAGCCCCCAGCATTTT. The encoded protein is CATSREREGPSPQHF.

The J gene is TRBJ2-5, the V gene TRBV15; TRBD2 matches at 9 bases. Looked up from germline, CDR1 is LNHNV and CDR2 is YYDKDF (reference sequence). The J segment lost 4 bases and the V segment lost 0 bases, leaving 6 bases of the junction unmatched. The length of the CDR3 is 16 residues. CDR3 sequence reads: CATSRDIGGRGETQYF. The CDR3 region has the DNA TGTGCCACCAGCAGAGATATCGGCGGGAGGGGAGAGACCCAGTACTTC.

The chain recombines TRBV18 with TRBJ1-4, with D perhaps matching TRBD1 (5 bases). The germline gives CDR1 KGHSH, CDR2 LQKENI. The CDR3 runs 14 residues. Trimming removed 5 bases at V and 8 bases at J, with 15 bases between. The CDR3 sequence: CASSDRPGEEKLFF. In nucleotides, the CDR3 is TGTGCCAGCTCAGACAGACCCGGGGAAGAAAAACTGTTTTTT.

This clone turned up a few times. This chain links TRBV9 with TRBJ2-3; 7 bases map to TRBD2. V lost 3 bases to trimming and J lost 2 bases; unmatched junction nucleotides: 24. The CDR3 runs 21 residues. Looked up from germline, CDR1 is SGDLS and CDR2 is YYNGEE. The CDR3 DNA reads TGTGCCAGCAGCGCCCAATGGACTAGTCACGAAGGGCAGCGGTACACAGATACGCAGTATTTT. It specifies CASSAQWTSHEGQRYTDTQYF.